The 30 T cell receptor beta chains listed next were all sequenced from one sample in a study of control samples from healthy donors and cancer patients. Assay used: immunoSEQ multiplex PCR; TCRdb lists only in-frame clones, some missing. The repertoire holds approximately 94,000 clones, about 88% seen once, with about 18% in the top ten. The sequencing input was blood. These TCRs come from a woman in her forties or fifties in good health.

The chain links TRBV7-3 to TRBJ2-1, with D unclear. The ends were cut back, 5 bases at V and 0 bases at J, with 11 bases in the middle. The CDR3 spans 15 residues. Germline V gives CDR1 SGHTA, CDR2 FQGTGA. As DNA, the CDR3 is TGTGCCAGCAGCCTCGGCTGGGGCTCCTACAATGAGCAGTTCTTC. This sequence encodes CASSLGWGSYNEQFF.

CDR3 sequence: CASSQTRDRVFTDTQYF. Written as DNA, the CDR3 is TGCGCCAGCAGCCAAACCCGGGACAGGGTTTTCACAGATACGCAGTATTTT. This chain joins TRBV5-1 and TRBJ2-3; 9 nucleotides align to TRBD1. CDR3 length equals 17 residues. V lost 4 bases to trimming and J lost 2 bases; unmatched junction nucleotides: 11. Germline lookup yields CDR1 SGHRS and CDR2 YFSETQ.

A few counts support this clone. V gene TRBV18 combines with J gene TRBJ2-1; 7 nucleotides align to TRBD2. CDR3 size: 13 residues. The junction had 5 bases not matched to a gene; V was cut back by 5 bases and J by 7 bases. CDR1 KGHSH and CDR2 LQKENI come from the germline V gene. CDR3 protein: CASSGGGPNEQFF. DNA of the CDR3: TGTGCCAGCTCAGGGGGAGGGCCTAATGAGCAGTTCTTC.

The V gene is TRBV7-7, the J gene TRBJ2-7; tentative D call: TRBD2 (6 bases). The CDR3 length is 16 residues. Deletions cut 6 bases from V and 4 bases from J, with 22 bases between. Germline CDR1 SSHAT, CDR2 FNYEAQ (reference sequence). The CDR3 spells CASRHLKGTHPYEQYF. Written as DNA, the CDR3 is TGTGCCAGCAGGCACCTTAAGGGGACTCACCCGTACGAGCAGTACTTC.

The chain recombines TRBV7-2 with TRBJ2-2; D call uncertain. CDR1 and CDR2 (germline): SGHTA, FQGNSA. The V gene lost 0 bases and the J gene lost 4 bases, with 15 bases spanning the gap. The CDR3 consists of 17 residues. The CDR3 coding sequence is TGTGCCAGCAGCTTAGCCCTAACCCTAAATTTCACCGGGGAGCTGTTTTTT. It encodes CASSLALTLNFTGELFF.

In its sample, this clone was seen once. This chain's CDR3 is CASSPPGAYEQYF. As DNA, the CDR3 is TGTGCCAGCAGCCCCCCGGGAGCCTACGAGCAGTACTTC. The V gene is TRBV7-9, the J gene TRBJ2-7; tentatively, D is TRBD2 (6 bases). V was shortened by 5 bases and J by 2 bases, with 10 bases between the two germline ends. Looked up from germline, CDR1 is SEHNR and CDR2 is FQNEAQ (reference sequence). CDR3 length: 13 amino acids. Full variable domain (outside the CDR3, taken from reference TRBV7-9 and TRBJ2-7): DTGVSQNPRHKITKRGQNVTFRCDPISEHNRLYWYRQTLGQGPEFLTYFQNEAQLEKSRLLSDRFSAERPKGSFSTLEIQRTEQGDSAMYLCASSPPGAYEQYFGPGTRLTVT.

V usage is TRBV15 and J usage is TRBJ1-4; TRBD1 matches at 10 bases. The length of the CDR3 is 16 residues. In germline, CDR1 is LNHNV, CDR2 YYDKDF (reference sequence). V lost 2 bases and J lost 6; bases outside the gene matches: 6. This CDR3 reads CATSRPDRGRDEKLFF. As DNA, the CDR3 is TGTGCCACCAGCAGACCAGACAGGGGGCGCGATGAAAAACTGTTTTTT.

The gene calls are TRBV9 and TRBJ2-7, with TRBD1 identical over 10 bases. This CDR3 contains 15 residues. Per the germline V gene, CDR1 is SGDLS and CDR2 is YYNGEE. V shed 3 bases and J 2 bases; nucleotides not matched to a gene: 5. CDR3 bases: TGTGCCAGCAGCGCGGGACAGGGGAGAACCTACGAGCAGTACTTC. This sequence encodes CASSAGQGRTYEQYF.

The CDR3 reads CASSHNYESGYGYTF. The CDR3 DNA reads TGCGCCAGCAGCCACAACTACGAATCTGGGTATGGCTACACCTTC. This rearrangement joins TRBV4-3 to TRBJ1-2; no firm D call. The V end lost 3 bases, the J end lost 5 bases, and 16 bases lay between the germline ends. The CDR3 totals 15 residues. Germline V gives CDR1 LGHNA, CDR2 YSLEER.

The V and J genes are TRBV5-1 and TRBJ1-1, with D unresolved. The CDR3 extends over 15 amino acids. Germline lookup yields CDR1 SGHRS and CDR2 YFSETQ. V gave up 3 bases and J gave up 1 base, with 13 bases separating them. The CDR3 nucleotides read TGCGCCAGCAGCTCGCAATTACATCGGAACACTGAAGCTTTCTTT. It specifies CASSSQLHRNTEAFF. Using reference TRBV5-1 and TRBJ1-1 for the parts outside the CDR3, the full variable domain is KAGVTQTPRYLIKTRGQQVTLSCSPISGHRSVSWYQQTPGQGLQFLFEYFSETQRNKGNFPGRFSGRQFSNSRSEMNVSTLELGDSALYLCASSSQLHRNTEAFFGQGTRLTVV.

This chain connects TRBV3-1 (or the pseudogene TRBV3-2) to TRBJ1-6, with no clear D. CDR3 length: 12 residues. Trimming stripped 6 bases from V and 7 bases from J, with 7 bases between. In germline, CDR1 is LGHDT, CDR2 YNNKEL (reference sequence). CDR3 sequence (DNA): TGTGCCAGCAGGAGGGTAAATTCACCCCTCCACTTT. Its protein is CASRRVNSPLHF.

This chain uses TRBV6-2 or TRBV6-3 with TRBJ2-7, with D unclear. Per the germline V gene, CDR1 is MNHEY and CDR2 is SVGEGT. CDR3 length: 16 residues. Trimming pared 0 bases from V and 1 base from J, leaving 13 bases between. The CDR3 loop is CASSYSGGRRSYEQYV. CDR3 DNA sequence: TGTGCCAGCAGTTACTCAGGCGGCCGAAGGTCCTACGAGCAGTACGTC.

The V call is TRBV4-1, the J call TRBJ2-7, with D uncertain. V was clipped by 2 bases and J by 7 bases, with 15 bases between them. The CDR3 runs 14 residues. CDR1 and CDR2 from the germline V gene are MGHRA and YSYEKL. DNA of the CDR3: TGCGCCAGCAGCCAAACCCAGGAACACAGAGAGCAGTACGTC. Protein product: CASSQTQEHREQYV.

The chain carries TRBV5-1 and TRBJ2-4; D unclear. Germline V gene data show CDR1 as SGHRS and CDR2 as YFSETQ. This CDR3 contains 16 residues. V was shortened by 0 bases and J by 0 bases, with 10 bases between the two germline ends. CDR3 sequence (DNA): TGCGCCAGCAGCTTGGAGGCCAGTCTAGCCAAAAACATTCAGTACTTC. Protein product: CASSLEASLAKNIQYF.

The chain joins TRBV7-2 to TRBJ2-3; TRBD2 might be the D (6 bases). The germline gives CDR1 SGHTA, CDR2 FQGNSA. This CDR3 is built from 18 residues. V was clipped by 1 base and J by 4 bases, with 21 bases between them. This CDR3 is CASSLGGVIAGKADTQYF. For the CDR3, the DNA is TGTGCCAGCAGCTTAGGAGGAGTGATCGCGGGAAAGGCAGATACGCAGTATTTT.

The chain combines TRBV2 with TRBJ2-3; no firm D call. The length of the CDR3 is 13 residues. V lost 3 bases and J lost 1, with 5 bases in between. Germline lookup yields CDR1 SNHLY and CDR2 FYNNEI. The CDR3 sequence is CASSEQGTDTQYF. The CDR3 DNA follows: TGTGCCAGCAGTGAGCAGGGCACAGATACGCAGTATTTT.

The rearrangement uses TRBV25-1 and TRBJ2-5; 9 bases align to TRBD1. CDR1 and CDR2 from the germline V gene are MGHDK and SYGVNS. The CDR3 sequence is 16 residues long. V was pared by 1 base and J by 4 bases, with 7 bases of the junction left unmatched. The chain's CDR3 is CASSESWTGAGETQYF. As DNA, the CDR3 is TGTGCCAGCAGTGAATCATGGACAGGGGCAGGAGAGACCCAGTACTTC. Full variable domain (rest looked up from reference TRBV25-1 and TRBJ2-5): EADIYQTPRYLVIGTGKKITLECSQTMGHDKMYWYQQDPGMELHLIHYSYGVNSTEKGDLSSESTVSRIRTEHFPLTLESARPSHTSQYLCASSESWTGAGETQYFGPGTRLLVL.

This clone was counted once. Germline is not matched at one junction end, which may reflect a read error. The genes are TRBV11-3 and TRBJ2-5; D may be TRBD2 (6 bases). The CDR3 contains 12 residues. CDR1 and CDR2 (germline): SGHNT, YENEEA. The CDR3 nucleotides are TGTGCCAGCAGCTCCCCGGGACTCCCTCAAAACTTC. It codes for CASSSPGLPQNF.

The chain uses TRBV9 and TRBJ1-3; no clear D gene. Germline V lookup: CDR1 SGDLS, CDR2 YYNGEE. This CDR3 is 16 amino acids long. Trimming pared 4 bases from V and 0 bases from J, leaving 14 bases between. As DNA, the CDR3 is TGTGCCAGCAGCCAGCCGGTTGAGGACTCTGGAAACACCATATATTTT. Encoded protein: CASSQPVEDSGNTIYF.

This chain connects TRBV6-6 to TRBJ2-7; 9 nucleotides match TRBD1. V shed 5 bases, J shed 4 bases, and the junction held 6 bases outside the gene matches. Per germline, CDR1 MNHNY and CDR2 SVGAGI (reference sequence). This CDR3 has 14 residues. The CDR3 region has the DNA TGTGCCAGCAGTACCGGGACAGGGACTTACGAGCAGTACGTC. Translated: CASSTGTGTYEQYV.

The chain is built from TRBV6-6 and TRBJ1-5; D ambiguous. Looked up from germline, CDR1 is MNHNY and CDR2 is SVGAGI (reference sequence). V was pared by 8 bases and J by 2 bases, with 13 bases between. This CDR3 is built from 14 residues. The CDR3 region is CASRMVPGNQPQHF. In DNA, the CDR3 is TGTGCCAGCCGAATGGTTCCCGGCAATCAGCCCCAGCATTTT.

The chain combines TRBV2 with TRBJ2-7; D possibly matches TRBD1 or TRBD2 (5 bases each). The germline V and J ends were trimmed by 7 bases and 2 bases, with 18 bases remaining between them. Germline assignment: CDR1 SNHLY and CDR2 FYNNEI. This CDR3 is 15 amino acids long. CDR3 amino acids: CASTDWGSLTYEQYF. CDR3 bases: TGTGCCAGCACTGATTGGGGGAGCCTGACCTACGAGCAGTACTTC.

This clone was observed a single time. CDR3 bases: TGTGCTAGTGGTTCCCCTATCAAGGGGGCAAGATATGGCTACACCTTC. It yields the protein CASGSPIKGARYGYTF. This chain links TRBV12-5 with TRBJ1-2; 7 bases align to TRBD1. Germline V lookup: CDR1 LGHNT, CDR2 FRNRAP. This CDR3 spans 16 amino acids. V was pared by 4 bases and J by 5 bases, with 13 bases of the junction left unmatched.

This chain uses TRBV15 with TRBJ2-7, with a weak D call TRBD2 (7 bases). Germline CDR1 LNHNV, CDR2 YYDKDF (reference sequence). The germline V and J ends were trimmed by 2 bases and 4 bases, with 9 bases remaining between them. The CDR3 sequence is 13 residues long. The CDR3 DNA sequence: TGTGCCACCAGCAGACGGGGGGCGTACGAGCAGTACTTC. Encoded protein: CATSRRGAYEQYF.

This chain connects TRBV3-1 (or the pseudogene TRBV3-2) to TRBJ1-1; D not certain. CDR1 LGHDT and CDR2 YNNKEL come from the germline V gene (reference sequence). Trimming took off 6 bases at V and 1 base at J, with 15 bases between the two ends. There are 15 residues in the CDR3. The chain's CDR3 is CASSLDQLGNTEAFF. The CDR3 nucleotides read TGTGCCAGCAGTCTCGACCAACTTGGGAACACTGAAGCTTTCTTT.

The gene calls are TRBV18 and TRBJ2-3, with D possibly TRBD2 on 6 matching bases. Germline V CDR1 and CDR2: KGHSH, LQKENI. V lost 2 bases and J lost 4, with 13 bases in between. The CDR3 covers 15 residues. CDR3 DNA sequence: TGTGCCAGCTCACCAAATCGCGGGGTCTCAGATACGCAGTATTTT. Translating it yields CASSPNRGVSDTQYF.

CDR3 nucleotide sequence: TGTGCCAGCAGCTTAGCGGGGGGGAGGGCCCAGCCCCAGCATTTT. The encoded protein is CASSLAGGRAQPQHF. The V call is TRBV7-8, the J call TRBJ1-5; TRBD1 might be the D (5 bases). The germline V gene has CDR1 SGHVS and CDR2 FQNEAQ. Trimming took off 0 bases at V and 7 bases at J, with 13 bases between the two ends. This CDR3 is built from 15 residues.

The J gene is TRBJ1-5, the V gene TRBV5-1; D uncertain. Per the germline V gene, CDR1 is SGHRS and CDR2 is YFSETQ. The CDR3 contains 14 residues. V was cut by 0 bases and J by 3 bases, with 7 bases left in between. CDR3: CASSLGDFNQPQHF. DNA for the CDR3: TGCGCCAGCAGCTTGGGGGATTTCAATCAGCCCCAGCATTTT.

The gene calls are TRBV2 and TRBJ2-2; 9 bases align to TRBD1. Germline values: CDR1 SNHLY, CDR2 FYNNEI. This CDR3 is 15 amino acids long. V gave up 6 bases and J gave up 3 bases; unmatched junction bases: 5. CDR3 loop: CASRRTGADTGELFF. The DNA for the CDR3 is TGTGCCAGCAGAAGGACAGGGGCGGACACCGGGGAGCTGTTTTTT.

The rearrangement uses TRBV6-2 or TRBV6-3 and TRBJ1-1; TRBD1 might be the D (5 bases). CDR3 size: 13 residues. Trimming removed 6 bases at V and 6 bases at J, with 14 bases between. The V gene's germline CDR1 is MNHEY and CDR2 SVGEGT. The chain's CDR3 is CASSHGGVSEAFF. The CDR3 nucleotides are TGTGCCAGCAGCCACGGGGGAGTCTCTGAAGCTTTCTTT.